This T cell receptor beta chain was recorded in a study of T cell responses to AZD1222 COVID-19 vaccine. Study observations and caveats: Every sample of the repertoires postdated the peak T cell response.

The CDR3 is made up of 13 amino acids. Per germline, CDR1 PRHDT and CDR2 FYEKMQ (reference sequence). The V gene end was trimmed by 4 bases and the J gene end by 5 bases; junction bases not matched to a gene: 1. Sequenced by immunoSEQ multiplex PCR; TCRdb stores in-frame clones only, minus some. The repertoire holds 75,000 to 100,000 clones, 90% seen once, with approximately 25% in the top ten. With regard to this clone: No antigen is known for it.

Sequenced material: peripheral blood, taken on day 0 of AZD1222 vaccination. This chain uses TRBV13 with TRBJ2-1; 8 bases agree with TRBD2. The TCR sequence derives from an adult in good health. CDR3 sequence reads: CASSSTSDNEQFF. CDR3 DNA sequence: TGTGCCAGCAGCTCGACTAGCGACAATGAGCAGTTCTTC. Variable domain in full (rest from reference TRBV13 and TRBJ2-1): AAGVIQSPRHLIKEKRETATLKCYPIPRHDTVYWYQQGPGQDPQFLISFYEKMQSDKGSIPDRFSAQQFSDYHSELNMSSLELGDSALYFCASSSTSDNEQFFGPGTRLTVL.